Listed here are 26 T cell receptor beta chains from one sample, sequenced in a study of blood T cell repertoires in COVID-19. Repertoires were generated with immunoSEQ multiplex PCR, while TCRdb's copy carries only in-frame clones and drops some. The sample has over 250,000 clones; around 85% are singletons. The sequencing sample was made of peripheral blood. These receptors all come from a man aged 50 or older with active or convalescent COVID-19.

CDR3 protein: CASSVVGRGGYTF. CDR3 DNA sequence: TGTGCCAGCAGCGTAGTGGGCAGGGGTGGCTACACCTTC. This chain links TRBV9 with TRBJ1-2, with D possibly TRBD1 on 6 matching bases. With 0 bases removed from V and 7 bases from J, the gap between germline ends came to 10 bases. Per the germline V gene, CDR1 is SGDLS and CDR2 is YYNGEE. The CDR3 runs 13 residues. Together with reference TRBV9 and TRBJ1-2, the CDR3 gives the full variable domain: DSGVTQTPKHLITATGQRVTLRCSPRSGDLSVYWYQQSLDQGLQFLIQYYNGEERAKGNILERFSAQQFPDLHSELNLSSLELGDSALYFCASSVVGRGGYTFGSGTRLTVV.

The chain uses TRBV6-5 and TRBJ2-6; 7 bases line up with TRBD2. Trimming took 1 base from V and 1 from J; bases not matched to a gene: 1. The germline V gene encodes CDR1 MNHEY and CDR2 SVGAGI. The CDR3 extends over 16 amino acids. The CDR3 region has the DNA TGTGCCAGCAGTTACTTCGGGGGGTCTGGGGCCAACGTCCTGACTTTC. As protein: CASSYFGGSGANVLTF.

This clone has a single count. The J gene is TRBJ1-6, the V gene TRBV27; 12 bases map to TRBD1. The CDR3 length is 19 residues. The V and J ends lost 8 bases and 5 bases, in that order; junction bases with no gene match: 16. The germline CDR1 and CDR2 sequences are MNHEY and SMNVEV (reference sequence). Written as DNA, the CDR3 is TGTGCCAGCTCAAGGCGGGGACAGGGGGCGCGAGGGCATAATTCACCCCTCCACTTT. Its translation: CASSRRGQGARGHNSPLHF.

The V call is TRBV7-2, the J call TRBJ2-3; 9 nucleotides agree with TRBD2. V shed 1 base and J 2 bases; nucleotides not matched to a gene: 4. This CDR3 region has 16 residues. Germline V gene lookup returns CDR1 SGHTA and CDR2 FQGNSA. The CDR3 DNA reads TGTGCCAGCAGCTTAGGAGCGGGAGGTAACACAGATACGCAGTATTTT. It specifies CASSLGAGGNTDTQYF.

The chain carries TRBV11-2 and TRBJ2-3; TRBD2 matches 10 bases. This CDR3 is 16 amino acids long. V trimming: 5 bases; J trimming: 0 bases; junction bases outside the gene matches: 5. Germline lookup yields CDR1 SGHAT and CDR2 FQNNGV. The CDR3 bases are TGTGCCAGCAGCCCCACTAGCGGGACTAGCACAGATACGCAGTATTTT. Its protein product is CASSPTSGTSTDTQYF.

The chain is built from TRBV28 and TRBJ2-7; D uncertain. CDR3 length: 18 amino acids. Germline loops: CDR1 MDHEN, CDR2 SYDVKM. V was trimmed by 2 bases and J by 2 bases, leaving 22 bases between them. The CDR3 is CASSLALTGDPTTYEQYF. The CDR3 coding sequence is TGTGCCAGCAGTTTAGCGCTAACTGGTGACCCCACTACCTACGAGCAGTACTTC. The variable domain in full, with the rest retrieved from reference TRBV28 and TRBJ2-7, is DVKVTQSSRYLVKRTGEKVFLECVQDMDHENMFWYRQDPGLGLRLIYFSYDVKMKEKGDIPEGYSVSREKKERFSLILESASTNQTSMYLCASSLALTGDPTTYEQYFGPGTRLTVT.

The chain has TRBV30 and TRBJ1-6; 10 nucleotides align to TRBD1. Germline CDR1 GTSNPN, CDR2 SVGIG (reference sequence). The V segment lost 6 bases and the J segment 6 bases; nucleotides outside the gene matches: 2. This CDR3 spans 13 amino acids. CDR3 sequence (DNA): TGTGCCTGTTGGACAGGGGGTAATTCACCCCTCCACTTT. It is translated as CACWTGGNSPLHF.

This chain connects TRBV6-6 to TRBJ2-5, with D uncertain. V was shortened by 5 bases and J by 5 bases, with 6 bases between the two germline ends. The CDR3 is 11 residues long. CDR1 is MNHNY, CDR2 SVGAGI, per germline (reference sequence). As DNA, the CDR3 is TGTGCCAGCAGTGTCCGGGAGACCCAGTACTTC. This codes for CASSVRETQYF.

V is TRBV14 and J is TRBJ2-3; D is perhaps TRBD2 (5 bases). The germline V gene has CDR1 SGHDN and CDR2 FVKESK. V lost 1 base, J lost 6 bases, and 8 bases lay in between. The CDR3 consists of 13 residues. In DNA form, the CDR3 reads TGTGCCAGCAGCCAAGGGACTGTGGATACGCAGTATTTT. Its translation: CASSQGTVDTQYF.

The CDR3 is CASSPGYGANYGYTF. The CDR3 DNA reads TGTGCCAGCTCACCCGGGTACGGAGCTAACTATGGCTACACCTTC. The rearrangement uses TRBV18 and TRBJ1-2; D is ambiguous. Germline CDR1 KGHSH, CDR2 LQKENI. The CDR3 has 15 residues. V lost 3 bases and J lost 0, with 11 bases in between. The full variable domain, its missing parts supplied by reference TRBV18 and TRBJ1-2, is NAGVMQNPRHLVRRRGQEARLRCSPMKGHSHVYWYRQLPEEGLKFMVYLQKENIIDESGMPKERFSAEFPKEGPSILRIQQVVRGDSAAYFCASSPGYGANYGYTFGSGTRLTVV.

The J gene is TRBJ2-7, the V gene TRBV18; 8 nucleotides match TRBD1. This CDR3 comprises 16 residues. After removal of 4 bases from V and 2 bases from J, the junction contained 10 bases not matched to a gene. Germline CDR1 and CDR2: KGHSH and LQKENI. The CDR3 sequence is CASSLQGQGAAYEQYF. The CDR3, as DNA: TGTGCCAGCTCACTCCAGGGGCAGGGGGCGGCCTACGAGCAGTACTTC.

This clone was recorded only once. The chain recombines TRBV5-1 with TRBJ1-6, with a possible D match to TRBD1 (5 bases). V was shortened by 2 bases and J by 7 bases, with 22 bases between the two germline ends. The CDR3 runs 18 residues. Germline CDR1 is SGHRS and CDR2 is YFSETQ. CDR3 DNA: TGCGCCAGCAGCTTATACCCGACGGGGACTTCCGGAAATTCACCCCTCCACTTT. Translated: CASSLYPTGTSGNSPLHF.

The chain is built from TRBV3-1 (or the pseudogene TRBV3-2) and TRBJ2-7, with 13 bases identical to TRBD2. The CDR3 contains 21 residues. The V gene's germline CDR1 is LGHDT and CDR2 YNNKEL (reference sequence). J gave up 0 bases and V 4 bases, and 18 bases lay outside the gene matches. Here the CDR3 DNA reads TGTGCCAGCAGCCCTCATCCCCTACCAGGGACTAGCGGGATGAGCTCCTACGAGCAGTACTTC. This encodes CASSPHPLPGTSGMSSYEQYF.

The genes are TRBV6-5 and TRBJ2-5; 8 nucleotides align to TRBD2. This CDR3 spans 13 amino acids. J was trimmed by 5 bases and V by 6 bases; bases with no gene match: 5. In germline, CDR1 is MNHEY, CDR2 SVGAGI. The CDR3 region is CASSAGGWETQYF. In DNA form, the CDR3 reads TGTGCCAGCAGCGCGGGAGGATGGGAGACCCAGTACTTC.

This clone was detected once. The V and J genes are TRBV19 and TRBJ1-1; 9 nucleotides agree with TRBD1. This CDR3 is built from 14 residues. The J segment lost 0 bases and the V segment lost 7 bases, leaving 3 bases of the junction unmatched. Germline V gene lookup returns CDR1 LNHDA and CDR2 SQIVND (reference sequence). The CDR3: CASIRTGVNTEAFF. DNA for the CDR3: TGTGCCAGTATAAGGACAGGGGTGAACACTGAAGCTTTCTTT.

This clone showed up just once. The chain couples TRBV28 to TRBJ2-7; TRBD2 matches 8 bases. Per germline, CDR1 MDHEN and CDR2 SYDVKM. V lost 0 bases and J lost 1; bases outside the gene matches: 5. This CDR3 is built from 16 residues. CDR3 coding DNA: TGTGCCAGCAGTTTATGGGGTAGCGGGGATTCCTACGAGCAGTACTTC. As protein: CASSLWGSGDSYEQYF.

V and J are TRBV6-6 and TRBJ2-7, with D possibly matching TRBD1 (6 bases). CDR3 size: 14 residues. Germline V gene sequence: CDR1 MNHNY, CDR2 SVGAGI (reference sequence). Trimming took off 10 bases at V and 3 bases at J, with 19 bases between the two ends. This chain's CDR3 is CATRPRSRGYEQYF. The DNA of the CDR3 is TGTGCCACCCGACCACGTTCCAGGGGCTACGAGCAGTACTTC.

This chain joins TRBV7-8 and TRBJ2-5; TRBD1 might be the D (6 bases). Trimming cost V 5 bases and J 2 bases, with 18 bases left between them. This CDR3 contains 16 residues. Germline CDR1 and CDR2: SGHVS and FQNEAQ. The DNA for the CDR3 is TGTGCCAGCAGCCTGGGACACCAAGAGCCTCAAGAGACCCAGTACTTC. Translated, it gives CASSLGHQEPQETQYF.

CDR3 sequence: CAWMRALGYEQYF. DNA of the CDR3: TGTGCCTGGATGAGGGCGTTGGGCTACGAGCAGTACTTC. The chain joins TRBV30 to TRBJ2-7, with a weak D call TRBD2 (5 bases). Germline assignment: CDR1 GTSNPN and CDR2 SVGIG (reference sequence). V was cut by 4 bases and J by 3 bases, with 13 bases left in between. CDR3 length equals 13 residues.

The chain has TRBV28 and TRBJ1-3; TRBD1 agrees at 10 bases. CDR1 is MDHEN and CDR2 is SYDVKM in the germline V gene. The J segment lost 2 bases and the V segment lost 9 bases, leaving 7 bases of the junction unmatched. The CDR3 contains 15 residues. The chain's CDR3 is CASRPGTGAGNTIYF. The CDR3 coding sequence is TGTGCCAGTAGACCCGGGACAGGGGCTGGAAACACCATATATTTT.

The rearrangement links TRBV6-6 to TRBJ2-4; 7 bases are a match to TRBD1. The CDR3 is 15 amino acids. Germline V lookup: CDR1 MNHNY, CDR2 SVGAGI (reference sequence). With 5 bases clipped from V and 1 base from J, the junction kept 5 bases outside the gene matches. Here the CDR3 DNA reads TGTGCCAGCAGTGTAACAGGGGCTGCCAAAAACATTCAGTACTTC. This translates into CASSVTGAAKNIQYF.

The table lists this clone with a count of one. The chain has TRBV18 and TRBJ1-2; 8 bases agree with TRBD1. The V segment lost 3 bases and the J segment 7 bases; nucleotides outside the gene matches: 10. The CDR3 extends over 15 amino acids. Germline V lookup: CDR1 KGHSH, CDR2 LQKENI. The CDR3 DNA reads as TGTGCCAGCTCACCCGGACAGGGAAGAGCCGGTGGCTACACCTTC. Protein: CASSPGQGRAGGYTF. Supplemented by reference TRBV18 and TRBJ1-2, the full variable domain reads NAGVMQNPRHLVRRRGQEARLRCSPMKGHSHVYWYRQLPEEGLKFMVYLQKENIIDESGMPKERFSAEFPKEGPSILRIQQVVRGDSAAYFCASSPGQGRAGGYTFGSGTRLTVV.

The chain carries TRBV15 and TRBJ1-5; 10 positions match TRBD1. J was trimmed by 5 bases and V by 0 bases; bases with no gene match: 7. CDR3 length: 17 amino acids. Looked up from germline, CDR1 is LNHNV and CDR2 is YYDKDF (reference sequence). Written as DNA, the CDR3 is TGTGCCACCAGCAGAGACACCGTGGGACAGGGGCATCAGCCCCAGCATTTT. It specifies CATSRDTVGQGHQPQHF.

This clone was detected a few times. The genes are TRBV25-1 and TRBJ2-5, with D perhaps matching TRBD2 (7 bases). Deletions cut 2 bases from V and 1 base from J, with 11 bases between. The CDR3 contains 15 residues. CDR1 and CDR2 (germline): MGHDK, SYGVNS. The CDR3 DNA reads TGTGCCAGCAGTGAAGGGGGGGGCACCCAAGAGACCCAGTACTTC. The encoded protein is CASSEGGGTQETQYF.

J is TRBJ1-2 and V is TRBV11-2; D is perhaps TRBD1 (6 bases). Per germline, CDR1 SGHAT and CDR2 FQNNGV. Trimming took off 4 bases at V and 2 bases at J, with 8 bases between the two ends. This CDR3 region has 13 residues. CDR3 DNA: TGTGCCAGCAGCTCAGGACAGAACTATGGCTACACCTTC. Translating gives CASSSGQNYGYTF.

V gene TRBV28 combines with J gene TRBJ1-1; a possible D gene is TRBD1 (5 bases). Trimming removed 4 bases at V and 3 bases at J, with 18 bases between. The CDR3 is 16 residues long. Germline V gene sequence: CDR1 MDHEN, CDR2 SYDVKM. The CDR3 here is CASSSRWGGVDTEAFF. As DNA, the CDR3 is TGTGCCAGCAGTTCCCGCTGGGGAGGGGTGGACACTGAAGCTTTCTTT.